These 28 T cell receptor beta chains share one sample of origin, sequenced in a study of shared clonotypes between healthy human individuals (TCRdb year 2020). The library was obtained by the immunoSEQ multiplex PCR assay. Drawn from immuneACCESS, this table holds only the in-frame rearrangements with V and J called that TCRdb kept. Clones are partly lost; checked studies trace under half to an unresolved V gene and leave the rest unexplained. The sample profile shows over a million clones; over 95% of them were found once. The ten top clones hold roughly 1.2% of the sample. The sample consisted of naive CD4+ T cells sorted from blood. The sample's cell subset or site label, in plain terms: CD45RA+ positively selected. Receptors originate from a man aged 25-45 years in good health.

The chain combines TRBV2 with TRBJ2-3; 14 bases fit TRBD2. Germline CDR1 SNHLY, CDR2 FYNNEI. The CDR3 extends over 16 amino acids. V lost 4 bases and J lost 3; bases outside the gene matches: 3. DNA for the CDR3: TGTGCCAGCAGTGGTCGGACTAGCGGGAGGACAGATACGCAGTATTTT. Its protein product is CASSGRTSGRTDTQYF.

The V and J genes are TRBV15 and TRBJ2-7; a possible D gene is TRBD2 (6 bases). The CDR3 length is 15 residues. Trimming took 0 bases from V and 3 from J, leaving 12 bases between them. Germline lookup yields CDR1 LNHNV and CDR2 YYDKDF (reference sequence). Written as DNA, the CDR3 is TGTGCCACCAGCAGAGAGGGGAGCGGGCACTACGAGCAGTACTTC. It translates to CATSREGSGHYEQYF. Full variable domain (rest looked up from reference TRBV15 and TRBJ2-7): DAMVIQNPRYQVTQFGKPVTLSCSQTLNHNVMYWYQQKSSQAPKLLFHYYDKDFNNEADTPDNFQSRRPNTSFCFLDIRSPGLGDTAMYLCATSREGSGHYEQYFGPGTRLTVT.

This clone was counted a few times. This sample includes further DNA sequences coding for the same CDR3. CDR3 DNA: TGTGCCTGGAGTGTAGGAGAGACCCAGTACTTC. Amino acids: CAWSVGETQYF. V is TRBV30 and J is TRBJ2-5; D is ambiguous. V was trimmed by 0 bases and J by 4 bases, leaving 3 bases between them. Per the germline V gene, CDR1 is GTSNPN and CDR2 is SVGIG (reference sequence). The CDR3 loop spans 11 amino acids. The entire variable domain, with the rest obtained from reference TRBV30 and TRBJ2-5, is as follows: SQTIHQWPATLVQPVGSPLSLECTVEGTSNPNLYWYRQAAGRGLQLLFYSVGIGQISSEVPQNLSASRPQDRQFILSSKKLLLSDSGFYLCAWSVGETQYFGPGTRLLVL.

V is TRBV5-4 and J is TRBJ2-7, with D unclear. This CDR3 is 12 amino acids long. Germline values: CDR1 SGHNT, CDR2 YYREEE (reference sequence). V lost 4 bases, J lost 7 bases, and 12 bases lay in between. The CDR3 nucleotides are TGTGCCAGCAGCCCCGGCACCCGGGAGCAGTACTTC. The encoded protein is CASSPGTREQYF.

The chain couples TRBV27 to TRBJ2-1, with D possibly matching TRBD2 (5 bases). Per the germline V gene, CDR1 is MNHEY and CDR2 is SMNVEV (reference sequence). V was cut by 3 bases and J by 5 bases, with 11 bases left in between. This CDR3 is built from 14 residues. The CDR3 DNA is TGTGCCAGCAGTTTTGACCGGCGGGACAATGAGCAGTTCTTC. Amino acid sequence: CASSFDRRDNEQFF.

The chain couples TRBV10-3 to TRBJ1-2; perhaps TRBD1 as D (5 bases). This CDR3 contains 14 residues. Germline-derived CDR1 and CDR2 are ENHRY and SYGVKD. The V gene lost 4 bases and the J gene lost 8 bases, with 17 bases spanning the gap. CDR3 residues: CAISGVGRGDGYTF. Written as DNA, the CDR3 is TGTGCCATCAGTGGAGTTGGGCGAGGGGACGGCTACACCTTC.

The gene calls are TRBV7-8 and TRBJ2-2; TRBD1 matches 11 bases. Trimming removed 0 bases from V and 6 bases from J; junction bases left unmatched: 15. The V gene's germline CDR1 is SGHVS and CDR2 FQNEAQ. There are 20 residues in the CDR3. CDR3 coding DNA: TGTGCCAGCAGCTTAGCGGTACCGTGGAGGACGGGACAGGGGGCCGGGGAGCTGTTTTTT. Protein product: CASSLAVPWRTGQGAGELFF.

This chain joins TRBV5-1 and TRBJ1-1; a weak D match, TRBD1 (5 bases). V lost 4 bases, J lost 5 bases, and 21 bases lay in between. CDR3 length: 16 residues. CDR1 SGHRS and CDR2 YFSETQ come from the germline V gene. The CDR3 DNA reads as TGCGCCAGCAGCCCGGAATTGGGGGTAGCTGGGACTGAAGCTTTCTTT. Its translation is CASSPELGVAGTEAFF.

This chain joins TRBV7-9 and TRBJ2-1; TRBD2 matches at 9 bases. Germline CDR1 is SEHNR and CDR2 is FQNEAQ (reference sequence). The CDR3 contains 19 residues. V was clipped by 0 bases and J by 0 bases; unmatched bases: 9. The CDR3 DNA reads as TGTGCCAGCAGCTTAGCCTGGACTAGCGATTTTAGCTCCTACAATGAGCAGTTCTTC. Protein sequence: CASSLAWTSDFSSYNEQFF. Combining the CDR3 with reference TRBV7-9 and TRBJ2-1 gives the whole variable domain DTGVSQNPRHKITKRGQNVTFRCDPISEHNRLYWYRQTLGQGPEFLTYFQNEAQLEKSRLLSDRFSAERPKGSFSTLEIQRTEQGDSAMYLCASSLAWTSDFSSYNEQFFGPGTRLTVL.

A single count supports this clone. The rearrangement joins TRBV15 to TRBJ2-1, with 9 nucleotides matching TRBD2. V shed 5 bases, J shed 7 bases, and the junction held 9 bases outside the gene matches. Per germline, CDR1 LNHNV and CDR2 YYDKDF (reference sequence). The CDR3 sequence is 15 residues long. As DNA, the CDR3 is TGTGCCACCAGCGCCGGGCTAGCGGGATTTAATGAGCAGTTCTTC. Amino acids: CATSAGLAGFNEQFF.

With regard to this clone: Distinct nucleotide sequences in the sample also encode this CDR3. V gene TRBV30 combines with J gene TRBJ2-1; D is unresolved. Germline V gives CDR1 GTSNPN, CDR2 SVGIG (reference sequence). Trimming took 0 bases from V and 9 from J, leaving 6 bases between them. The CDR3 runs to 11 residues. CDR3 sequence reads: CAWSVRGEQFF. CDR3 nucleotide sequence: TGTGCCTGGAGTGTGAGAGGTGAGCAGTTCTTC.

The chain links TRBV10-3 to TRBJ1-5, with 7 bases identical to TRBD1. The ends lost 4 bases at V and 7 bases at J; junction bases unmatched: 7. The CDR3 spans 14 residues. Per germline, CDR1 ENHRY and CDR2 SYGVKD. This CDR3 is CAISANRGLQPQHF. Here the CDR3 DNA reads TGTGCCATCAGTGCAAACAGGGGACTGCAGCCCCAGCATTTT.

The CDR3 loop reads CASSPTRQQNTEAFF. Here the CDR3 DNA reads TGTGCCAGCTCACCCACCCGACAGCAGAACACTGAAGCTTTCTTT. V gene TRBV18 combines with J gene TRBJ1-1, with D maybe TRBD1 (5 bases). Deletions cut 3 bases from V and 1 base from J, with 12 bases between. The CDR3 contains 15 residues. Germline V lookup: CDR1 KGHSH, CDR2 LQKENI.

This chain uses TRBV19 with TRBJ1-5; TRBD1 is a possible D gene (6 bases). Trimming shortened V by 3 bases and J by 6 bases, and 15 bases separated the two germline ends. The CDR3 consists of 15 residues. CDR1 is LNHDA and CDR2 is SQIVND in the germline V gene (reference sequence). CDR3 in amino acids: CASSIVGAPGQPQHF. The DNA of the CDR3 is TGTGCCAGTAGTATTGTGGGGGCACCTGGTCAGCCCCAGCATTTT.

The chain couples TRBV19 to TRBJ2-7; 8 nucleotides line up with TRBD1. This CDR3 spans 14 amino acids. CDR1 and CDR2 (germline): LNHDA, SQIVND (reference sequence). V dropped 10 bases and J dropped 1; count of bases not matched to a gene: 9. CDR3 nucleotides: TGTGCCACCTCGAGGACAGGGCGATCCTACGAGCAGTACTTC. Its protein product is CATSRTGRSYEQYF.

A remark on this clone: The sample has other DNA sequences that encode this CDR3 too. V usage is TRBV9 and J usage is TRBJ2-3; 7 positions agree with TRBD1. This CDR3 comprises 13 residues. Germline assignment: CDR1 SGDLS and CDR2 YYNGEE. The V gene end was trimmed by 3 bases and the J gene end by 6 bases; junction bases not matched to a gene: 4. DNA for the CDR3: TGTGCCAGCAGCGGAACAGGGGCGGATACGCAGTATTTT. Translated, it gives CASSGTGADTQYF.

The rearrangement joins TRBV30 to TRBJ2-7; 15 bases map to TRBD2. This CDR3 region has 13 residues. V was pared by 4 bases and J by 7 bases, with 2 bases of the junction left unmatched. CDR1 and CDR2 from the germline V gene are GTSNPN and SVGIG (reference sequence). CDR3 sequence: CAWMGTSGREQYF. The CDR3 coding sequence is TGTGCCTGGATGGGGACTAGCGGGAGGGAGCAGTACTTC.

This chain uses TRBV5-4 with TRBJ2-1; 8 bases match TRBD2. CDR1 and CDR2 (germline): SGHNT, YYREEE (reference sequence). Germline trimming cut 3 bases from V and 5 bases from J; bases unmatched to any gene: 10. This CDR3 comprises 16 residues. CDR3 protein: CASSSGGLEGNNEQFF. DNA for the CDR3: TGTGCCAGCAGCTCGGGGGGGTTGGAGGGAAACAATGAGCAGTTCTTC.

The chain links TRBV5-1 to TRBJ1-5; D unclear. Germline-derived CDR1 and CDR2 are SGHRS and YFSETQ. Trimming removed 4 bases from V and 5 bases from J, with 13 bases in between. The CDR3 has 14 residues. The CDR3 DNA reads as TGCGCCAGCAGCCCGGGGAATTCTGATCAGCCCCAGCATTTT. It yields the protein CASSPGNSDQPQHF.

V usage is TRBV20-1 and J usage is TRBJ2-1, with D unresolved. The V gene's germline CDR1 is DFQATT and CDR2 SNEGSKA (reference sequence). Between the trimmed V and J ends, which lost 5 bases and 6 bases, there was a span of 5 bases. This CDR3 is 10 amino acids long. The CDR3 DNA follows: TGCAGTGCTTCCCCCAATGAGCAGTTCTTC. This gives the protein CSASPNEQFF.

The genes are TRBV13 and TRBJ2-7; 7 nucleotides line up with TRBD1. This CDR3 region has 13 residues. J gave up 6 bases and V 5 bases, and 7 bases lay outside the gene matches. Germline values: CDR1 PRHDT, CDR2 FYEKMQ (reference sequence). The CDR3 spells CASSMGQLPEQYF. DNA for the CDR3: TGTGCCAGCAGCATGGGACAGCTTCCCGAGCAGTACTTC.

This chain uses TRBV30 with TRBJ1-2; D possibly corresponds to TRBD1 (5 bases). Trimming pared 7 bases from V and 7 bases from J, leaving 16 bases between. The V gene's germline CDR1 is GTSNPN and CDR2 SVGIG (reference sequence). The CDR3 covers 12 residues. CDR3 bases: TGTGCCTTCCTGCCGGCAGGGCCTGGCTACACCTTC. It encodes CAFLPAGPGYTF.

The CDR3 reads CAGQPGGGTGELFF. Written as DNA, the CDR3 is TGTGCCGGACAGCCGGGAGGGGGCACCGGGGAGCTGTTTTTT. The gene calls are TRBV30 and TRBJ2-2, with TRBD2 matching over 8 bases. Germline CDR1 is GTSNPN and CDR2 is SVGIG (reference sequence). The CDR3 runs 14 residues. J was trimmed by 4 bases and V by 8 bases; bases with no gene match: 9.

This chain connects TRBV6-5 to TRBJ1-1, with a possible D match to TRBD1 (5 bases). Germline values: CDR1 MNHEY, CDR2 SVGAGI. This CDR3 has 12 amino acids. The V and J ends lost 6 bases and 6 bases respectively, with 11 bases between them. The CDR3 DNA is TGTGCCAGCAGCCCCGGAGGGGCTGAAGCTTTCTTT. This codes for CASSPGGAEAFF.

The chain combines TRBV9 with TRBJ1-2, with a weak D call TRBD1 (6 bases). The germline CDR1 and CDR2 sequences are SGDLS and YYNGEE. The CDR3 runs 14 residues. V lost 0 bases and J 4 bases, leaving 10 bases between the germline ends. The chain's CDR3 is CASSVGQVGYGYTF. Written as DNA, the CDR3 is TGTGCCAGCAGCGTAGGACAGGTCGGCTATGGCTACACCTTC.

This clone was counted once. The rearrangement links TRBV7-9 to TRBJ1-1; possible D gene TRBD1, 5 bases. CDR3 length: 15 residues. Trimming took off 1 base at V and 1 base at J, with 10 bases between the two ends. Germline CDR1 SEHNR, CDR2 FQNEAQ (reference sequence). Here the CDR3 DNA reads TGTGCCAGCAGCTTAGTAACGGGGGGGAACACTGAAGCTTTCTTT. It translates to CASSLVTGGNTEAFF. Variable domain in full (rest from reference TRBV7-9 and TRBJ1-1): DTGVSQNPRHKITKRGQNVTFRCDPISEHNRLYWYRQTLGQGPEFLTYFQNEAQLEKSRLLSDRFSAERPKGSFSTLEIQRTEQGDSAMYLCASSLVTGGNTEAFFGQGTRLTVV.

The chain employs TRBV6-6 and TRBJ1-2; D unclear. The CDR3 consists of 14 residues. Trimming removed 6 bases at V and 0 bases at J, with 11 bases between. Germline CDR1 reads MNHNY; CDR2 reads SVGAGI (reference sequence). CDR3 residues: CASSPRGTNYGYTF. Here the CDR3 DNA reads TGTGCCAGCAGCCCCCGAGGAACTAACTATGGCTACACCTTC.

V gene TRBV29-1 combines with J gene TRBJ2-2; TRBD2 might be the D (6 bases). The V gene's germline CDR1 is SQVTM and CDR2 ANQGSEA. The CDR3 extends over 12 amino acids. Trimming took off 6 bases at V and 3 bases at J, with 8 bases between the two ends. The CDR3 sequence: CSVTGDTGELFF. The CDR3 nucleotides are TGCAGCGTAACGGGGGACACCGGGGAGCTGTTTTTT.